The next 21 T cell receptor beta chains were all read from a single sample in a study of human T cells and chemical hapten exposure. The sample's time point: pre-sensitization, week 0. Regarding treatment: therapeutic diphenylcyclopropenone sensitization with weekly scalp DPC. TCRdb re-derived calls from the RACE reads in MiXCR, one entry per CDR3 protein. This table has tens of thousands of distinct CDR3 sequences, roughly a tenth appearing once. The material was whole blood, obtained in connection with sensitization to the hapten diphenylcyclopropenone (DPC). All receptors come from a woman aged 40 to 50 with alopecia areata. Some clones in this sample may be carry-over from other donors' samples.

This clonotype was seen many times. The rearrangement joins TRBV9 to TRBJ2-1; the D gene is possibly TRBD2 (5 bases). The CDR3 runs 15 residues. Germline V gene data show CDR1 as SGDLS and CDR2 as YYNGEE. V lost 3 bases to trimming and J lost 3 bases, with 13 bases between them. The CDR3, as DNA: TGTGCCAGCAGCGCGGGATCCCAATTCTACAATGAGCAGTTCTTC. Residues: CASSAGSQFYNEQFF.

This clonotype was counted many times. The chain recombines TRBV7-2 with TRBJ2-3; D not certain. The CDR3 consists of 15 residues. V gave up 1 base and J gave up 4 bases, with 12 bases separating them. Germline V gene lookup returns CDR1 SGHTA and CDR2 FQGNSA. CDR3 in amino acids: CASSLDRRPADTQYF. CDR3 DNA sequence: TGTGCCAGCAGCTTAGACCGGCGGCCGGCAGATACGCAGTATTTT.

To note about this clonotype: A much larger clone is a single base away; this may be a read error. The CDR3 reads CVSSPPRLANTEAFF. For the CDR3, the DNA is TGTGTCAGCTCACCCCCGCGGCTTGCGAACACTGAAGCTTTCTTT. The rearrangement joins TRBV18 to TRBJ1-1; D call uncertain. Germline V gene lookup returns CDR1 KGHSH and CDR2 LQKENI. The CDR3 length is 15 residues.

This clonotype came up a few times. This sequence joins TRBV12-3 or TRBV12-4 and TRBJ2-1; 12 bases fit TRBD2. The CDR3 has 15 residues. V lost 4 bases, J lost 7 bases, and 5 bases stayed unmatched. The CDR3 protein is CASSSSGGAGNEQFF. The CDR3 DNA reads TGTGCCAGCAGTTCTAGCGGGGGGGCTGGGAATGAGCAGTTCTTC.

The sample holds a few counts of this clonotype. The chain has TRBV4-2 and TRBJ1-2, with D possibly being TRBD1 (5 bases). V was pared by 2 bases and J by 4 bases, with 29 bases between. The CDR3 spans 20 residues. CDR1 LGHNA and CDR2 YNFKEQ come from the germline V gene. The CDR3 reads CASSQKITPRGVGERYGYTF. CDR3 coding DNA: TGTGCCAGCAGCCAAAAGATAACCCCCCGCGGTGTGGGGGAACGCTATGGCTACACCTTC.

This clonotype was seen many times. The rearrangement links TRBV4-2 to TRBJ2-1; D gene uncertain. V was clipped by 4 bases and J by 0 bases, with 10 bases between them. The CDR3 has 15 amino acids. Per the germline V gene, CDR1 is LGHNA and CDR2 is YNFKEQ. The DNA of the CDR3 is TGTGCCAGCAGCCGAGAAGGTAGCTCCTACAATGAGCAGTTCTTC. Amino acids: CASSREGSSYNEQFF.

In this sample, this clonotype turned up many times. This chain uses TRBV6-5 with TRBJ1-3; the match to TRBD1 covers 7 bases. Trimming removed 0 bases from V and 7 bases from J; junction bases left unmatched: 6. Germline CDR1 is MNHEY and CDR2 is SVGAGI. This CDR3 is 15 amino acids long. The CDR3 DNA reads TGTGCCAGCAGTTACTCGAGGGGACAGTTGAACACCATATATTTT. Translated: CASSYSRGQLNTIYF.

This clonotype was counted between two and nine times. This rearrangement joins TRBV4-1 to TRBJ2-2; D gene ambiguous. This CDR3 contains 15 residues. Trimming took off 0 bases at V and 3 bases at J, with 8 bases between the two ends. From germline, CDR1 is MGHRA and CDR2 YSYEKL. CDR3 nucleotides: TGCGCCAGCAGCCAAGATTCGGGTGACACCGGGGAGCTGTTTTTT. This encodes CASSQDSGDTGELFF.

CDR3 sequence: CASSALGTGDEKLFF. The CDR3 DNA is TGTGCCAGCAGTGCCCTTGGGACAGGAGACGAAAAACTGTTTTTT. The V call is TRBV27, the J call TRBJ1-4; 8 bases match TRBD1. Looked up from germline, CDR1 is MNHEY and CDR2 is SMNVEV (reference sequence). This CDR3 comprises 15 residues. J was trimmed by 8 bases and V by 5 bases; bases with no gene match: 10.

This chain joins TRBV6-1 and TRBJ1-2; D gene uncertain. There are 14 residues in the CDR3. V lost 7 bases, J lost 4 bases, and 16 bases lay in between. CDR1 MNHNS and CDR2 SASEGT come from the germline V gene. This CDR3 is CASNDPQRGYGYTF. Written as DNA, the CDR3 is TGTGCCAGCAACGACCCCCAAAGAGGCTATGGCTACACCTTC.

The table lists this clonotype with many counts. This sequence joins TRBV6-5 and TRBJ2-2, with D unclear. Germline V gene data show CDR1 as MNHEY and CDR2 as SVGAGI. The CDR3 totals 14 residues. V dropped 4 bases and J dropped 1 base, with 7 bases sitting between them. The CDR3 loop reads CASSSDGNTGELFF. The DNA for the CDR3 is TGTGCCAGCAGTTCCGACGGGAACACCGGGGAGCTGTTTTTT.

This clonotype occurred many times. V is TRBV20-1 and J is TRBJ1-6; D remains unclear. Trimming cost V 5 bases and J 0 bases, with 8 bases left between them. Looked up from germline, CDR1 is DFQATT and CDR2 is SNEGSKA (reference sequence). This CDR3 region has 14 residues. CDR3 coding DNA: TGCAGTGCTCGGGGTAACTCCTATAATTCACCCCTCCACTTT. Residues: CSARGNSYNSPLHF.

In this sample, this clonotype turned up a few times. The chain couples TRBV7-2 to TRBJ2-3; no definite D call. V gave up 7 bases and J gave up 6 bases, with 17 bases separating them. Germline V gene sequence: CDR1 SGHTA, CDR2 FQGNSA. There are 14 residues in the CDR3. The CDR3 bases are TGTGCCAGCAAGGCTTACTCTTCCACGGATACGCAGTATTTT. Residues: CASKAYSSTDTQYF.

The chain employs TRBV19 and TRBJ2-2; maybe TRBD2 (6 bases). CDR3 length equals 14 residues. The germline V gene encodes CDR1 LNHDA and CDR2 SQIVND (reference sequence). Between the trimmed V and J ends, which lost 5 bases and 3 bases, there was a span of 10 bases. CDR3 in DNA: TGTGCCAGTAGTGTGATAGCGGACACCGGGGAGCTGTTTTTT. Translated, it gives CASSVIADTGELFF.

The sample holds many counts of this clonotype. The rearrangement joins TRBV5-1 to TRBJ2-3; 7 nucleotides line up with TRBD2. V shed 1 base and J 2 bases; nucleotides not matched to a gene: 7. Germline CDR1 is SGHRS and CDR2 is YFSETQ. The CDR3 covers 16 residues. The chain's CDR3 is CASSLWAGELTDTQYF. The CDR3 region has the DNA TGCGCCAGCAGCTTGTGGGCGGGGGAGCTCACAGATACGCAGTATTTT. Full variable domain (outside the CDR3, taken from reference TRBV5-1 and TRBJ2-3): KAGVTQTPRYLIKTRGQQVTLSCSPISGHRSVSWYQQTPGQGLQFLFEYFSETQRNKGNFPGRFSGRQFSNSRSEMNVSTLELGDSALYLCASSLWAGELTDTQYFGPGTRLTVL.

This clonotype was picked up many times. The CDR3 nucleotides are TGCAGTGCTAGTCAGGGGAACACTGAAGCTTTCTTT. Its protein product is CSASQGNTEAFF. This chain connects TRBV20-1 to TRBJ1-1; TRBD1 might be the D (5 bases). In germline, CDR1 is DFQATT, CDR2 SNEGSKA (reference sequence). The CDR3 runs 12 residues. Deletions cut 3 bases from V and 1 base from J, with 6 bases between.

The table lists this clonotype with a few counts. The chain employs TRBV6-2 or TRBV6-3 and TRBJ2-3; no clear D gene. Germline CDR1 and CDR2: MNHEY and SVGEGT. This CDR3 has 12 amino acids. V lost 6 bases, J lost 2 bases, and 6 bases lay in between. The chain's CDR3 is CASSLHTDTQYF. DNA for the CDR3: TGTGCCAGCAGCTTACACACAGATACGCAGTATTTT.

The chain carries TRBV3-1 and TRBJ2-3; D gene uncertain. The germline V gene has CDR1 LGHDT and CDR2 YNNKEL (reference sequence). With 2 bases removed from V and 2 bases from J, the gap between germline ends came to 2 bases. The CDR3 is 12 amino acids. CDR3 sequence reads: CASSQNTDTQYF. The CDR3 DNA reads as TGTGCCAGCAGCCAAAACACAGATACGCAGTATTTT.

This clonotype was detected ten times or more. J is TRBJ2-3 and V is TRBV25-1; 12 bases line up with TRBD2. Germline CDR1 is MGHDK and CDR2 is SYGVNS. The ends lost 3 bases at V and 1 base at J; junction bases unmatched: 14. The CDR3 loop spans 20 amino acids. CDR3 residues: CASSESLGLAGGPGTDTQYF. CDR3 coding DNA: TGTGCCAGCAGTGAGTCTTTGGGTCTAGCGGGGGGGCCTGGCACAGATACGCAGTATTTT.

In this sample, this clonotype turned up many times. Written as DNA, the CDR3 is TGTGCCAGCAGCTTAGCGCTGACAGAATTGAACACTGAAGCTTTCTTT. This translates into CASSLALTELNTEAFF. The chain employs TRBV7-9 and TRBJ1-1; possible D gene TRBD1, 5 bases. Trimming shortened V by 0 bases and J by 0 bases, and 11 bases separated the two germline ends. The CDR3 totals 16 residues. CDR1 is SEHNR, CDR2 FQNEAQ, per germline (reference sequence).

This clonotype was seen at least ten times. CDR3 in amino acids: CASSESNPTNEKLFF. The DNA for the CDR3 is TGTGCCAGCAGTGAAAGCAACCCAACTAATGAAAAACTGTTTTTT. V usage is TRBV6-1 and J usage is TRBJ1-4; D unresolved. Germline V gene data show CDR1 as MNHNS and CDR2 as SASEGT. This CDR3 comprises 15 residues. Trimming took off 2 bases at V and 0 bases at J, with 7 bases between the two ends.